Following are 30 T cell receptor beta chains from one sample sequenced in a study of cytomegalovirus exposure and HLA in healthy donors. The PCR ran on 60 Vbeta and 13 Jbeta primers. TCRdb's copy holds only in-frame clones and misses some; the assay was immunoSEQ multiplex PCR. The sample gives roughly 220,000 clones, around 86% of which show up once; 2.7% is in the top ten. The specimen sequenced was PBMCs. These receptors all come from a woman aged 40 to 50 in good health and CMV-seronegative.

There are a few counts of this clone. A single base is all that separates this from a far larger clone, so a read error is likely. The chain recombines TRBV7-9 with TRBJ1-4; D gene uncertain. This CDR3 contains 16 residues. Germline V gives CDR1 SEHNR, CDR2 FQNEAQ (reference sequence). The CDR3 DNA follows: TGTTCCAGCAGCCTAAGCCAGCGGACAACTAATGAAAAACTGTTTTTT. It encodes CSSSLSQRTTNEKLFF. The entire variable domain, with the rest obtained from reference TRBV7-9 and TRBJ1-4, is as follows: DTGVSQNPRHKITKRGQNVTFRCDPISEHNRLYWYRQTLGQGPEFLTYFQNEAQLEKSRLLSDRFSAERPKGSFSTLEIQRTEQGDSAMYLCSSSLSQRTTNEKLFFGSGTQLSVL.

This clone was found once. The V and J genes are TRBV11-2 and TRBJ2-7, with D tentatively TRBD1 (6 bases). This CDR3 has 12 residues. In germline, CDR1 is SGHAT, CDR2 FQNNGV. The ends were cut back, 1 base at V and 6 bases at J, with 7 bases in the middle. The CDR3 region is CASSLGTAEQYF. The CDR3 region has the DNA TGTGCCAGCAGCTTAGGGACAGCCGAGCAGTACTTC.

This rearrangement joins TRBV5-6 to TRBJ2-4, with 7 bases lining up with TRBD1. The germline CDR1 and CDR2 sequences are SGHDT and YYEEEE. The trim removed 4 bases at V and 9 bases at J, leaving 7 bases unmatched. This CDR3 spans 13 amino acids. Here the CDR3 DNA reads TGTGCCAGCAGCCCCGACAGGGAGAGCATTCAGTACTTC. It specifies CASSPDRESIQYF.

The genes are TRBV2 and TRBJ1-5, with TRBD1 matching 11 bases. Germline V lookup: CDR1 SNHLY, CDR2 FYNNEI. This CDR3 region has 16 residues. Trimming at V came to 5 bases and at J to 4 bases, leaving 7 bases not matched to a gene. The CDR3 protein is CASSLGQGARNQPQHF. CDR3 in DNA: TGTGCCAGCAGTCTTGGACAGGGGGCTCGGAATCAGCCCCAGCATTTT.

V and J are TRBV9 and TRBJ2-2; 7 bases are a match to TRBD1. V dropped 4 bases and J dropped 3; count of bases not matched to a gene: 6. The CDR3 loop spans 15 amino acids. Germline V gene lookup returns CDR1 SGDLS and CDR2 YYNGEE. In DNA form, the CDR3 reads TGTGCCAGCAGCCCCCGGACAGGCTACACCGGGGAGCTGTTTTTT. Amino acids: CASSPRTGYTGELFF.

This clone was picked up one time. The chain employs TRBV25-1 and TRBJ2-3; D gene uncertain. The germline V and J ends were trimmed by 6 bases and 5 bases, with 3 bases remaining between them. The CDR3 runs 10 residues. Germline V gene data show CDR1 as MGHDK and CDR2 as SYGVNS. The DNA for the CDR3 is TGTGCCAGCAGGAGAGATACGCAGTATTTT. Translating it yields CASRRDTQYF.

V and J are TRBV6-1 and TRBJ1-5; possibly TRBD1 for D (6 bases). Trimming removed 1 base from V and 0 bases from J, with 10 bases in between. This CDR3 is built from 16 residues. Germline values: CDR1 MNHNS, CDR2 SASEGT. The CDR3: CASSEDRAYSNQPQHF. The CDR3 bases are TGTGCCAGCAGTGAAGACAGGGCCTATAGCAATCAGCCCCAGCATTTT.

The rearrangement joins TRBV9 to TRBJ2-5; TRBD1 matches 7 bases. The length of the CDR3 is 14 residues. After removal of 0 bases from V and 2 bases from J, the junction contained 1 base not matched to a gene. Germline V gene lookup returns CDR1 SGDLS and CDR2 YYNGEE. The DNA for the CDR3 is TGTGCCAGCAGCGTAGGACAGGGACAAGAGACCCAGTACTTC. Its translation is CASSVGQGQETQYF. Together with reference TRBV9 and TRBJ2-5, the CDR3 gives the full variable domain: DSGVTQTPKHLITATGQRVTLRCSPRSGDLSVYWYQQSLDQGLQFLIQYYNGEERAKGNILERFSAQQFPDLHSELNLSSLELGDSALYFCASSVGQGQETQYFGPGTRLLVL.

V is TRBV4-1 and J is TRBJ1-1, with unresolved D. CDR1 is MGHRA, CDR2 YSYEKL, per germline. V dropped 5 bases and J dropped 6 bases, with 13 bases sitting between them. The CDR3 runs 13 residues. The CDR3 loop reads CASSAFERAEAFF. In nucleotides, the CDR3 is TGCGCCAGCAGCGCCTTTGAGAGGGCTGAAGCTTTCTTT.

This chain connects TRBV6-5 to TRBJ2-7; 7 bases fit TRBD1. V was pared by 3 bases and J by 2 bases, with 10 bases of the junction left unmatched. Germline V gene lookup returns CDR1 MNHEY and CDR2 SVGAGI. The CDR3 has 16 amino acids. The DNA of the CDR3 is TGTGCCAGCAGTTATTCTATCCCGACAGGGCCCTACGAGCAGTACTTC. Protein product: CASSYSIPTGPYEQYF.

The chain couples TRBV25-1 to TRBJ2-1, with TRBD2 matching 7 bases. This CDR3 is built from 16 residues. The germline V gene has CDR1 MGHDK and CDR2 SYGVNS. J lost 2 bases, V lost 1 base, and 5 bases had no gene match. The CDR3 region is CASSESGGGPYNEQFF. CDR3 DNA sequence: TGTGCCAGCAGTGAATCTGGGGGAGGGCCCTACAATGAGCAGTTCTTC. Full variable domain (rest looked up from reference TRBV25-1 and TRBJ2-1): EADIYQTPRYLVIGTGKKITLECSQTMGHDKMYWYQQDPGMELHLIHYSYGVNSTEKGDLSSESTVSRIRTEHFPLTLESARPSHTSQYLCASSESGGGPYNEQFFGPGTRLTVL.

This chain links TRBV5-1 with TRBJ2-7, with TRBD2 identical over 14 bases. The V gene end was trimmed by 3 bases and the J gene end by 6 bases; junction bases not matched to a gene: 17. CDR3 size: 19 residues. The germline V gene encodes CDR1 SGHRS and CDR2 YFSETQ. This chain's CDR3 is CASSSSGTSGRNTLREQYF. CDR3 nucleotide sequence: TGCGCCAGCAGCTCGTCCGGGACTAGCGGGAGAAACACCCTCCGCGAGCAGTACTTC. Full variable domain (outside the CDR3, taken from reference TRBV5-1 and TRBJ2-7): KAGVTQTPRYLIKTRGQQVTLSCSPISGHRSVSWYQQTPGQGLQFLFEYFSETQRNKGNFPGRFSGRQFSNSRSEMNVSTLELGDSALYLCASSSSGTSGRNTLREQYFGPGTRLTVT.

This rearrangement joins TRBV19 to TRBJ1-1; D is unclear. Germline V gives CDR1 LNHDA, CDR2 SQIVND (reference sequence). The CDR3 consists of 14 residues. V was clipped by 3 bases and J by 0 bases, with 8 bases between them. The CDR3 DNA follows: TGTGCCAGTAGTATTGGGCACATGAACACTGAAGCTTTCTTT. Encoded protein: CASSIGHMNTEAFF.

The DNA of the CDR3 is TGTGCCAGCAGCATACTAGCGGTCACAGATACGCAGTATTTT. Amino acid sequence: CASSILAVTDTQYF. The V call is TRBV9, the J call TRBJ2-3; 8 bases are a match to TRBD2. Germline V gives CDR1 SGDLS, CDR2 YYNGEE. CDR3 size: 14 residues. The J segment lost 2 bases and the V segment lost 4 bases, leaving 3 bases of the junction unmatched.

This clone was seen a few times. V usage is TRBV6-6 and J usage is TRBJ1-4; the match to TRBD1 covers 8 bases. CDR1 is MNHNY, CDR2 SVGAGI, per germline (reference sequence). V lost 1 base, J lost 2 bases, and 3 bases stayed unmatched. The CDR3 has 16 residues. CDR3 amino acids: CASSYLQGGTNEKLFF. The DNA for the CDR3 is TGTGCCAGCAGTTACTTACAGGGGGGCACTAATGAAAAACTGTTTTTT.

To note about this clone: Other DNA sequences from this sample encode an identical CDR3 as well. J is TRBJ2-7 and V is TRBV10-3, with 11 nucleotides matching TRBD2. This CDR3 contains 14 residues. With 6 bases clipped from V and 0 bases from J, the junction kept 1 base outside the gene matches. In germline, CDR1 is ENHRY, CDR2 SYGVKD. The CDR3 DNA reads as TGTGCCATCAGGGGGACTAGCGGCTCCTACGAGCAGTACTTC. This codes for CAIRGTSGSYEQYF.

The chain employs TRBV7-9 and TRBJ2-3; 11 nucleotides line up with TRBD2. The CDR3 has 16 amino acids. Germline V gene sequence: CDR1 SEHNR, CDR2 FQNEAQ (reference sequence). Germline trimming cut 5 bases from V and 2 bases from J; bases unmatched to any gene: 6. The CDR3 sequence: CASSPIAGGATDTQYF. CDR3 DNA: TGTGCCAGCAGCCCAATAGCGGGAGGGGCCACAGATACGCAGTATTTT.

V usage is TRBV19 and J usage is TRBJ1-3; D call uncertain. The ends were cut back, 7 bases at V and 0 bases at J, with 10 bases in the middle. Germline V lookup: CDR1 LNHDA, CDR2 SQIVND (reference sequence). CDR3 size: 14 residues. This chain's CDR3 is CASNGVISGNTIYF. The CDR3 region has the DNA TGTGCCAGTAATGGAGTCATCTCTGGAAACACCATATATTTT. Together with reference TRBV19 and TRBJ1-3, the CDR3 gives the full variable domain: DGGITQSPKYLFRKEGQNVTLSCEQNLNHDAMYWYRQDPGQGLRLIYYSQIVNDFQKGDIAEGYSVSREKKESFPLTVTSAQKNPTAFYLCASNGVISGNTIYFGEGSWLTVV.

This sequence joins TRBV9 and TRBJ2-1, with 7 bases that match TRBD2. J was trimmed by 5 bases and V by 0 bases; bases with no gene match: 5. The CDR3 is 15 residues long. Germline values: CDR1 SGDLS, CDR2 YYNGEE. The CDR3 DNA is TGTGCCAGCAGCGTAGGTAGCGGGCTAGACAATGAGCAGTTCTTC. It translates to CASSVGSGLDNEQFF.

The rearrangement uses TRBV10-2 and TRBJ1-5, with 9 bases fitting TRBD1. The CDR3 consists of 18 residues. The ends lost 5 bases at V and 4 bases at J; junction bases unmatched: 15. Germline lookup yields CDR1 WSHSY and CDR2 SAAADI. This CDR3 is CASSQGQGTHRRNQPQHF. CDR3 coding DNA: TGCGCCAGCAGTCAAGGACAGGGGACTCACCGAAGAAATCAGCCCCAGCATTTT.

The V call is TRBV7-9, the J call TRBJ2-1, with a possible D match to TRBD1 (6 bases). The CDR3 has 14 residues. Looked up from germline, CDR1 is SEHNR and CDR2 is FQNEAQ (reference sequence). V lost 6 bases and J 6 bases, leaving 15 bases between the germline ends. The CDR3 sequence is CASSSIGQLNEQFF. The CDR3 nucleotides read TGTGCCAGCAGTTCCATTGGACAGCTCAATGAGCAGTTCTTC.

The chain uses TRBV20-1 and TRBJ1-1; D gene ambiguous. The CDR3 runs 11 residues. The V end lost 5 bases, the J end lost 11 bases, and 15 bases lay between the germline ends. The germline V gene has CDR1 DFQATT and CDR2 SNEGSKA (reference sequence). DNA for the CDR3: TGCAGTGCTCATTACTTGGTAGAGGCTTTCTTT. This codes for CSAHYLVEAFF.

The chain has TRBV10-1 and TRBJ2-2; D is perhaps TRBD1 (6 bases). The CDR3 consists of 17 residues. The germline CDR1 and CDR2 sequences are WNHNN and SYGVQD (reference sequence). Trimming cost V 6 bases and J 0 bases, with 17 bases left between them. DNA for the CDR3: TGCGCCAGCAGCCCTCCTCGGACAGCCGCGAACACCGGGGAGCTGTTTTTT. Its protein is CASSPPRTAANTGELFF.

This chain links TRBV18 with TRBJ2-2; D call uncertain. The V and J ends lost 3 bases and 1 base respectively, with 6 bases between them. The germline V gene encodes CDR1 KGHSH and CDR2 LQKENI. The CDR3 loop spans 14 amino acids. The CDR3 loop is CASSPAVNTGELFF. The CDR3 nucleotides are TGTGCCAGCTCACCGGCGGTGAACACCGGGGAGCTGTTTTTT.

The chain recombines TRBV14 with TRBJ1-3; 7 positions match TRBD1. The CDR3 extends over 15 amino acids. Germline V gene sequence: CDR1 SGHDN, CDR2 FVKESK. Losses at the gene ends were 3 bases for V and 2 bases for J; bases not matched to a gene: 4. The CDR3 region has the DNA TGTGCCAGCAGCCACCGACAGGGAGCTGGAAACACCATATATTTT. Translating it yields CASSHRQGAGNTIYF.

The rearrangement uses TRBV7-9 and TRBJ2-3; 9 nucleotides agree with TRBD1. The CDR3 loop spans 14 amino acids. V lost 6 bases, J lost 0 bases, and 1 base stayed unmatched. CDR1 is SEHNR, CDR2 FQNEAQ, per germline (reference sequence). DNA of the CDR3: TGTGCCAGCAGACAGGGGGCGAGCACAGATACGCAGTATTTT. It yields the protein CASRQGASTDTQYF.

This clone appeared once. The chain links TRBV28 to TRBJ1-1, with D maybe TRBD1 (5 bases). V shed 2 bases and J shed 6 bases, with 13 bases lying between them. From germline, CDR1 is MDHEN and CDR2 SYDVKM. The CDR3 has 14 amino acids. In nucleotides, the CDR3 is TGTGCCAGCAGTTTAGGTTGGGGGGATGCTGAAGCTTTCTTT. Translating gives CASSLGWGDAEAFF. Looking up the rest from reference TRBV28 and TRBJ1-1 gives the full variable domain: DVKVTQSSRYLVKRTGEKVFLECVQDMDHENMFWYRQDPGLGLRLIYFSYDVKMKEKGDIPEGYSVSREKKERFSLILESASTNQTSMYLCASSLGWGDAEAFFGQGTRLTVV.

In its sample, this clone was seen a few times. This chain uses TRBV2 with TRBJ1-2; D ambiguous. This CDR3 is 15 amino acids long. The germline V gene encodes CDR1 SNHLY and CDR2 FYNNEI. Trimming left V 0 bases short and J 4 bases short, with 12 bases between. The CDR3, as DNA: TGTGCCAGCAGTGAAGCGAAACGGAGGATCTATGGCTACACCTTC. This translates into CASSEAKRRIYGYTF.

V and J are TRBV5-1 and TRBJ2-5; possible D gene TRBD2, 6 bases. CDR1 is SGHRS, CDR2 YFSETQ, per germline. Trimming shortened V by 6 bases and J by 1 base, and 10 bases separated the two germline ends. The CDR3 is 13 residues long. Written as DNA, the CDR3 is TGCGCCAGCACCCTGGGGGGCCAAGAGACCCAGTACTTC. This codes for CASTLGGQETQYF.

This clone was observed a handful of times. The chain has TRBV27 and TRBJ1-2; 7 bases align to TRBD1. This CDR3 has 16 amino acids. Germline V gives CDR1 MNHEY, CDR2 SMNVEV (reference sequence). Trimming took 3 bases from V and 4 from J; bases not matched to a gene: 11. CDR3 amino acids: CASSLNRGSSGYGYTF. The CDR3 DNA is TGTGCCAGCAGTTTGAACAGGGGATCATCGGGCTATGGCTACACCTTC.